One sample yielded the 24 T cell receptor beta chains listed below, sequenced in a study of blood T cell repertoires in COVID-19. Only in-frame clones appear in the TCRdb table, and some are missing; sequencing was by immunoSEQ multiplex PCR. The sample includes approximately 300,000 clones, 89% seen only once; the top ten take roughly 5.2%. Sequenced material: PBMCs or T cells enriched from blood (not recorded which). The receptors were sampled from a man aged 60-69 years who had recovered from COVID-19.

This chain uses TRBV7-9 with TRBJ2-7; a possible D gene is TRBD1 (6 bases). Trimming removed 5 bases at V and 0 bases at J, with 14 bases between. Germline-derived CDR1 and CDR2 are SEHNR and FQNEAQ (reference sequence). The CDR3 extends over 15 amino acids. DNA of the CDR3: TGTGCCAGCAGCCACCCAGACAGGCCCTCCTACGAGCAGTACTTC. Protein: CASSHPDRPSYEQYF.

The CDR3 sequence is CASSYSAGANNSPLHF. CDR3 in DNA: TGTGCCAGCAGTTACTCGGCAGGCGCTAATAATTCACCCCTCCACTTT. The rearrangement joins TRBV6-5 to TRBJ1-6; D is uncertain. This CDR3 is 16 amino acids long. V dropped 0 bases and J dropped 5 bases, with 11 bases sitting between them. The germline CDR1 and CDR2 sequences are MNHEY and SVGAGI.

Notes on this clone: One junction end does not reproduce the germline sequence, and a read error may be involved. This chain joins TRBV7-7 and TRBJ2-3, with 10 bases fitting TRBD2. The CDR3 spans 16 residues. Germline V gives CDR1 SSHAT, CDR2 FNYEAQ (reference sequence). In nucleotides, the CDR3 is TGTGCTAGCAGCTTAGCAGCGGGAGGGGGCACAGATACGCAGTATTTT. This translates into CASSLAAGGGTDTQYF.

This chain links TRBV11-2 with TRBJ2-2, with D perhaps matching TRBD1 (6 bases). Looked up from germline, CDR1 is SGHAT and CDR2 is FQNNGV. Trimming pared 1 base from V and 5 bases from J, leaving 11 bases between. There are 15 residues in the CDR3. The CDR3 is CASSLGRGVTGELFF. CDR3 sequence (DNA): TGTGCCAGCAGCTTAGGCAGGGGTGTTACCGGGGAGCTGTTTTTT.

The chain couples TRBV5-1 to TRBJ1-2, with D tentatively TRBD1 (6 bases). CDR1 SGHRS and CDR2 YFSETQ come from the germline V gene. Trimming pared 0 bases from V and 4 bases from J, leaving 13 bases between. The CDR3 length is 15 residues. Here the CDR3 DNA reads TGCGCCAGCAGCTTGGACGGCAGGGGAAGCTATGGCTACACCTTC. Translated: CASSLDGRGSYGYTF.

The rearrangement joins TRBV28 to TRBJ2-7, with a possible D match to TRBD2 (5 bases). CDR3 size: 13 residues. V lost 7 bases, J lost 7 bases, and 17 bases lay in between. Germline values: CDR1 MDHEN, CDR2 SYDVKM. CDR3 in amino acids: CASTHGLSGEQYF. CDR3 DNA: TGTGCCAGCACCCACGGACTGAGTGGAGAGCAGTACTTC.

This CDR3 reads CASSPGQGTTEAFF. CDR3 nucleotide sequence: TGTGCCAGCAGCCCGGGACAGGGGACCACTGAAGCTTTCTTT. The chain has TRBV11-3 and TRBJ1-1; 10 positions match TRBD1. V lost 5 bases, J lost 4 bases, and 4 bases stayed unmatched. The length of the CDR3 is 14 residues. CDR1 is SGHNT and CDR2 is YENEEA in the germline V gene.

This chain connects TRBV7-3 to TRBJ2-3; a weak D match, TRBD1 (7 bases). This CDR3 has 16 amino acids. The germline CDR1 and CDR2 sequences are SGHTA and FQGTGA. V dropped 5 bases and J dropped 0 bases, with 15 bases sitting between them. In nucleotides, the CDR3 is TGTGCCAGCAGCCCAAGACAGGGACTTAGCACAGATACGCAGTATTTT. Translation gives CASSPRQGLSTDTQYF.

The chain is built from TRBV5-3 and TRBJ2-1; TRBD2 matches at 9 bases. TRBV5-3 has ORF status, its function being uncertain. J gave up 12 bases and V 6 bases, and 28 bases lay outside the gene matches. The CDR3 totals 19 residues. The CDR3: CARNQAGGLPFQPGVRQFF. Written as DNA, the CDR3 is TGTGCCAGAAACCAAGCGGGAGGCCTTCCTTTCCAGCCCGGGGTAAGGCAGTTCTTC.

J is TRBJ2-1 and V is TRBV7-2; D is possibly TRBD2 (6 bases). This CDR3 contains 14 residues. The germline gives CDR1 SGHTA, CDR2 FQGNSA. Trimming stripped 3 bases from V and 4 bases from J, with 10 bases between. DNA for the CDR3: TGTGCCAGCAGCTTGAGGACTACGTACAATGAGCAGTTCTTC. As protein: CASSLRTTYNEQFF.

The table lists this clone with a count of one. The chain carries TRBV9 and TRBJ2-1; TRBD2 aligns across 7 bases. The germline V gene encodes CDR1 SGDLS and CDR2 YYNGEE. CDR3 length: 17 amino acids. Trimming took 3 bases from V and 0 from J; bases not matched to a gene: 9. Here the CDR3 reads CASSASLAGSSYNEQFF. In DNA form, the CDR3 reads TGTGCCAGCAGCGCATCATTAGCGGGTAGCTCCTACAATGAGCAGTTCTTC.

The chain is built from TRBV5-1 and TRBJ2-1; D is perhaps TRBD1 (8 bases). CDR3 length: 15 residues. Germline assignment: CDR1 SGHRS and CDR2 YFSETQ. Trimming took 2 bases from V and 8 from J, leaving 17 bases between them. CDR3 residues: CASSLTDREGHEQFF. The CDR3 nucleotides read TGCGCCAGCAGCTTAACGGACAGGGAGGGACATGAGCAGTTCTTC.

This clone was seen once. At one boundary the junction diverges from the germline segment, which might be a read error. The CDR3 is CASSLRSGRMNEQFF. The DNA of the CDR3 is TGTGCTAGCAGCCTGAGGAGCGGGAGAATGAATGAGCAGTTCTTC. The rearrangement joins TRBV7-7 to TRBJ2-1; TRBD2 agrees at 8 bases. CDR1 is SSHAT, CDR2 FNYEAQ, per germline (reference sequence). The CDR3 has 15 amino acids.

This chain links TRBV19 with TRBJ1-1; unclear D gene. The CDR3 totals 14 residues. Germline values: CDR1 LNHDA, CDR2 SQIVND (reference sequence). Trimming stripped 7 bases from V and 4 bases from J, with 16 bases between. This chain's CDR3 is CASTPLGSSTEAFF. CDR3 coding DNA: TGTGCCAGTACCCCCCTGGGCAGCTCCACTGAAGCTTTCTTT.

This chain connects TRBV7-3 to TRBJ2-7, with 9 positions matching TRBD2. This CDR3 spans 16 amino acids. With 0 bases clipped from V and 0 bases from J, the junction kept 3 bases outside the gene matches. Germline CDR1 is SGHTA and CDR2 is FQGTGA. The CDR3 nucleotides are TGTGCCAGCAGCTTAACTAGTAGCGGGAGCTCCTACGAGCAGTACTTC. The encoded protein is CASSLTSSGSSYEQYF.

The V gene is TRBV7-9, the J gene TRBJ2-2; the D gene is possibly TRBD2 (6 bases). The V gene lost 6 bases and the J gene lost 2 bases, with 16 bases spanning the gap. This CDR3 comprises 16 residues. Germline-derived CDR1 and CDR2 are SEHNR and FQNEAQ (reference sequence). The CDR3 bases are TGTGCCAGCAGGCCCCGAGGGACTTCTAACACCGGGGAGCTGTTTTTT. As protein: CASRPRGTSNTGELFF.

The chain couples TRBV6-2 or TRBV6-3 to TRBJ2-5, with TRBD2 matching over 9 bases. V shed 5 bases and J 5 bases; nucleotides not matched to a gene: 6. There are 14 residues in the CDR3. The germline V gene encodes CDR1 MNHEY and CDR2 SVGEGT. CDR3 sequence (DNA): TGTGCCAGCAGTAGGCGGGAGGGCCGGGAGACCCAGTACTTC. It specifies CASSRREGRETQYF.

The CDR3, as DNA: TGTGCCAGTAGTATACGCTGGGACAGGGGCTACGAGCAGTACTTC. Its translation: CASSIRWDRGYEQYF. The chain uses TRBV19 and TRBJ2-7; 10 bases agree with TRBD1. CDR3 length equals 15 residues. The germline V gene has CDR1 LNHDA and CDR2 SQIVND (reference sequence). After removal of 2 bases from V and 3 bases from J, the junction contained 4 bases not matched to a gene.

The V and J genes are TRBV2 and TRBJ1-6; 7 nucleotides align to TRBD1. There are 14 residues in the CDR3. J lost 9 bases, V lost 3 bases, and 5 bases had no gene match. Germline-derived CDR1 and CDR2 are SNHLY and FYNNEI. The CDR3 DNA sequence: TGTGCCAGCAGTGACGCAGGGGGGTTTTCACCCCTCCACTTT. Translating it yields CASSDAGGFSPLHF.

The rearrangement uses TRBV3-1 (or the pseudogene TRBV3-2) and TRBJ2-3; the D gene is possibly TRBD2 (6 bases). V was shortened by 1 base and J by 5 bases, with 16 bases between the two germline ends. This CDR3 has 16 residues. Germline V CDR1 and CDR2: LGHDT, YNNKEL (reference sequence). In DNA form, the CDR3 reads TGTGCCAGCAGCCAAGTTCCACCGGAGGGGAAAGATACGCAGTATTTT. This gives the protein CASSQVPPEGKDTQYF.

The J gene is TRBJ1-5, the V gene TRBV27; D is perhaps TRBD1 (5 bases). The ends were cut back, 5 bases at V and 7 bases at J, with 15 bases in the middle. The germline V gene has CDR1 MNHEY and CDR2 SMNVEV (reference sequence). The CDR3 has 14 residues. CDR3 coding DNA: TGTGCCAGCAGTACGGGGGGATCAAGGCAGCCCCAGCATTTT. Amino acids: CASSTGGSRQPQHF.

In DNA form, the CDR3 reads TGTGCCAGCAGTTACCAGACAGGGGAATACGAGCAGTACTTC. Its protein product is CASSYQTGEYEQYF. The chain recombines TRBV6-5 with TRBJ2-7; 8 bases align to TRBD1. The J segment lost 4 bases and the V segment lost 2 bases, leaving 4 bases of the junction unmatched. Germline lookup yields CDR1 MNHEY and CDR2 SVGAGI. This CDR3 has 14 amino acids.

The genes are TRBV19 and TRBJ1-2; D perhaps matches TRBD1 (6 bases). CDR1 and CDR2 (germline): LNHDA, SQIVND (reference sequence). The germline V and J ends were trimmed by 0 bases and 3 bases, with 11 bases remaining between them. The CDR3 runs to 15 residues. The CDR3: CASSIETGAYYGYTF. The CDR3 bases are TGTGCCAGTAGTATAGAGACAGGAGCTTACTATGGCTACACCTTC.

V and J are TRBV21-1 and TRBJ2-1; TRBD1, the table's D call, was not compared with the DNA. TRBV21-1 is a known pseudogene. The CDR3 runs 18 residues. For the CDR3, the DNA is TGTGCCAGCAGCAAAGCAGGGGGACCGGGAACGATTTACAATGAGCAGTTCTTC. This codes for CASSKAGGPGTIYNEQFF.